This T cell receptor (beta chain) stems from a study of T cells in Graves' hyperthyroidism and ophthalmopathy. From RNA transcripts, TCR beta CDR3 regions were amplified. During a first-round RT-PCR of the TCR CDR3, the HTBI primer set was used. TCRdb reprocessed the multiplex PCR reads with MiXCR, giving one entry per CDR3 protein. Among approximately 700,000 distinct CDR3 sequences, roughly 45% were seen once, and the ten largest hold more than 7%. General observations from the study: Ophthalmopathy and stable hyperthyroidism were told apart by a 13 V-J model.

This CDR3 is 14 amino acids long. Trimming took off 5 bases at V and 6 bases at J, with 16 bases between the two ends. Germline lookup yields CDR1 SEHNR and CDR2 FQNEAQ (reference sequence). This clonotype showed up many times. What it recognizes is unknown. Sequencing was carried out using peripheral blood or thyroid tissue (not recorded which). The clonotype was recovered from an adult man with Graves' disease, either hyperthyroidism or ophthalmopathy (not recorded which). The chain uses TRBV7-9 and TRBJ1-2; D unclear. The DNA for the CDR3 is TGTGCCAGCAGCGGTCGGAACAGCGAGAATGGCTACACCTTC. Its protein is CASSGRNSENGYTF.